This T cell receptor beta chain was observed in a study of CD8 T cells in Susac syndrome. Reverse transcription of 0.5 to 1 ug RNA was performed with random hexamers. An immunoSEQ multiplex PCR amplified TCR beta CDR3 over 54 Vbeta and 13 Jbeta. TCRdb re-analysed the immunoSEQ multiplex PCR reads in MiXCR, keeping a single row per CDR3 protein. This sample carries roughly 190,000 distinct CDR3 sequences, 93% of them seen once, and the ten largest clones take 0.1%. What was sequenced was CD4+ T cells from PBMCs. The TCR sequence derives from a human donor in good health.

The CDR3 coding sequence is TGCAGCGTTGACCCTCAGGGGGCGAGGTATGGCTACACCTTC. Translating gives CSVDPQGARYGYTF. The J gene is TRBJ1-2, the V gene TRBV29-1; TRBD1 matches at 8 bases. Per the germline V gene, CDR1 is SQVTM and CDR2 is ANQGSEA. The V segment lost 3 bases and the J segment 5 bases; nucleotides outside the gene matches: 8. This CDR3 region has 14 residues.